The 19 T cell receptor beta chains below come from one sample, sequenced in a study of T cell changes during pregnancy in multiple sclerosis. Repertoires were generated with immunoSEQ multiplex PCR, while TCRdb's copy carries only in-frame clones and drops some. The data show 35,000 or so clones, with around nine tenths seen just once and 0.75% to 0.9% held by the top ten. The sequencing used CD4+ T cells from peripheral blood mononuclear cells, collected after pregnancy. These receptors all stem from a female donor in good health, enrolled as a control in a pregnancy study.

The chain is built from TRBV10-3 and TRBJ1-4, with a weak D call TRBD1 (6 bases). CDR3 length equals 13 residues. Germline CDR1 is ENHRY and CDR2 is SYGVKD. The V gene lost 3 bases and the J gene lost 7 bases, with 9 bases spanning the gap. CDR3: CAISDRGGEKLFF. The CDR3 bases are TGTGCCATCAGTGACAGGGGCGGTGAAAAACTGTTTTTT.

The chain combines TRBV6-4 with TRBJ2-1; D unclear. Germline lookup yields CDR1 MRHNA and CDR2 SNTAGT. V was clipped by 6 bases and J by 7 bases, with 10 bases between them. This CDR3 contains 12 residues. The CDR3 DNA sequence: TGTGCCAGCAGCAACGGCAGGAATGAGCAGTTCTTC. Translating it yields CASSNGRNEQFF.

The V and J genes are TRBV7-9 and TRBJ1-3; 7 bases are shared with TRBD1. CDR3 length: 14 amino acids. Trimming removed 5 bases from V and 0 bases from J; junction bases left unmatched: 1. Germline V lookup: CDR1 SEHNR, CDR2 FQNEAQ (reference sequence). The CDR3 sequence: CASSRDSSGNTIYF. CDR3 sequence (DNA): TGTGCCAGCAGCCGGGACAGCTCTGGAAACACCATATATTTT. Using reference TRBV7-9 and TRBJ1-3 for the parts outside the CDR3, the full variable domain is DTGVSQNPRHKITKRGQNVTFRCDPISEHNRLYWYRQTLGQGPEFLTYFQNEAQLEKSRLLSDRFSAERPKGSFSTLEIQRTEQGDSAMYLCASSRDSSGNTIYFGEGSWLTVV.

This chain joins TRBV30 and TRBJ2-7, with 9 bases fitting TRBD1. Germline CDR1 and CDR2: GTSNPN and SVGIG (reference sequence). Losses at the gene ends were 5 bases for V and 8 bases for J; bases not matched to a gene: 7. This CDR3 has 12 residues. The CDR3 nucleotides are TGTGCCTGGGAAGGACAGGGGTATCAGCAGTACTTC. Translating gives CAWEGQGYQQYF.

The CDR3 coding sequence is TGTGCCAGCAGCCCCACCGGGACTCCCTACGGGTCCGAGCAGTACTTC. Amino acid sequence: CASSPTGTPYGSEQYF. V usage is TRBV14 and J usage is TRBJ2-7; TRBD2 is a possible D gene (6 bases). Trimming left V 4 bases short and J 6 bases short, with 22 bases between. CDR1 and CDR2 (germline): SGHDN, FVKESK. The CDR3 consists of 16 residues.

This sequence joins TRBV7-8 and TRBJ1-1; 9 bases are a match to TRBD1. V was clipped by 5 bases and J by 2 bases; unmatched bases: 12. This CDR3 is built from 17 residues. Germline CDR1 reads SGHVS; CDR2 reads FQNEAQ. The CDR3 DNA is TGTGCCAGCAGCCGACTATCACAGGGGGCGCGAAACACTGAAGCTTTCTTT. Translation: CASSRLSQGARNTEAFF.

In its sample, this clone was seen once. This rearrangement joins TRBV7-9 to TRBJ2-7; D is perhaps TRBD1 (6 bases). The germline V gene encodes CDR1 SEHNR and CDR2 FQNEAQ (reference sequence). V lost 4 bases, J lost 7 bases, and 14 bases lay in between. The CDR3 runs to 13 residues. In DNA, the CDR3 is TGTGCCAGCAGCTCGACAGGAGCTGGTGAGCAGTACTTC. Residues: CASSSTGAGEQYF.

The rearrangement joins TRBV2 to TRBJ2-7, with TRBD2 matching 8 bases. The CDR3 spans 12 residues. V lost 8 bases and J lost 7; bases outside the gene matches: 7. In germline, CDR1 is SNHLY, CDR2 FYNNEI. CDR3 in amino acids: CASGTTGGEQYF. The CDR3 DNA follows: TGTGCCAGCGGCACTACGGGGGGGGAGCAGTACTTC.

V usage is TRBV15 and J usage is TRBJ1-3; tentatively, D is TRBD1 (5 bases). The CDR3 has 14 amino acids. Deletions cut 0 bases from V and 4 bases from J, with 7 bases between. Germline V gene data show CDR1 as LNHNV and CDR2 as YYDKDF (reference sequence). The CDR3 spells CATSRDRQGNTIYF. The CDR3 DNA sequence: TGTGCCACCAGCAGAGATCGACAGGGAAACACCATATATTTT.

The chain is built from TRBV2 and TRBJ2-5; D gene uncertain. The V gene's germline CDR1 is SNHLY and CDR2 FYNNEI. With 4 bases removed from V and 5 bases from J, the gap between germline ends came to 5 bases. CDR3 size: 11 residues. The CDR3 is CASSVQETQYF. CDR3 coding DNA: TGTGCCAGCAGTGTCCAGGAGACCCAGTACTTC.

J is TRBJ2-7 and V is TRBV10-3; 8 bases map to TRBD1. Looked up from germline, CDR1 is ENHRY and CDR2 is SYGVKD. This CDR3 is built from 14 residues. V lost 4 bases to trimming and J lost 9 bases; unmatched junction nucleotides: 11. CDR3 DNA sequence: TGTGCCATCAGTGGCGGGACAGGCACTTTGGCGCAGTACTTC. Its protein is CAISGGTGTLAQYF.

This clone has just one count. This CDR3 is CASSELDREEYGYTF. The CDR3 nucleotides read TGTGCCAGCAGTGAATTGGACAGGGAGGAGTATGGCTACACCTTC. The chain joins TRBV25-1 to TRBJ1-2; 8 bases fit TRBD1. J lost 5 bases, V lost 1 base, and 6 bases had no gene match. CDR3 size: 15 residues. Germline V gives CDR1 MGHDK, CDR2 SYGVNS.

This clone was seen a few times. CDR3 in amino acids: CASSYSAGESPLHF. CDR3 DNA: TGTGCCAGCAGTTATTCGGCGGGGGAATCACCCCTCCACTTT. V and J are TRBV6-5 and TRBJ1-6; D is possibly TRBD1 (5 bases). The germline CDR1 and CDR2 sequences are MNHEY and SVGAGI. V was trimmed by 3 bases and J by 10 bases, leaving 13 bases between them. CDR3 size: 14 residues.

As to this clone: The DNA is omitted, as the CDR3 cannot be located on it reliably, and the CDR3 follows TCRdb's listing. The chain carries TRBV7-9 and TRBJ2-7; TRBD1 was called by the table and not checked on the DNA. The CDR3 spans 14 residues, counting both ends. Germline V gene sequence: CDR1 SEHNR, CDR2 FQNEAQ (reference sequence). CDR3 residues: CASSFGQGAPVWYF.

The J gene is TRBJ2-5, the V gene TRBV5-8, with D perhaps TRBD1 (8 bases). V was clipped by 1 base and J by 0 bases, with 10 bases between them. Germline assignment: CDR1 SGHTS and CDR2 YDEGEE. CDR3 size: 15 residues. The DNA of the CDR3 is TGTGCCAGCAGCTTGACAGGGGGGGACCAAGAGACCCAGTACTTC. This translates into CASSLTGGDQETQYF.

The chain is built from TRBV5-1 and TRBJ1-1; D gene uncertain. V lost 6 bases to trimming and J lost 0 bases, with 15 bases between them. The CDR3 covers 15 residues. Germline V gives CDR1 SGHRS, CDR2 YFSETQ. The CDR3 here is CASIEQPGMNTEAFF. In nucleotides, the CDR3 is TGCGCCAGCATAGAACAGCCGGGGATGAACACTGAAGCTTTCTTT. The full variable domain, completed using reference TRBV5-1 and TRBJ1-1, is KAGVTQTPRYLIKTRGQQVTLSCSPISGHRSVSWYQQTPGQGLQFLFEYFSETQRNKGNFPGRFSGRQFSNSRSEMNVSTLELGDSALYLCASIEQPGMNTEAFFGQGTRLTVV.

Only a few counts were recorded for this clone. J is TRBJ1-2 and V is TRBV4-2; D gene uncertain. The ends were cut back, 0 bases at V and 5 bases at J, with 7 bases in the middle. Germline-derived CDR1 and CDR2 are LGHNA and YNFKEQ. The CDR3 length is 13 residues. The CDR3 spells CASSQESSYGYTF. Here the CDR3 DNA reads TGTGCCAGCAGCCAAGAATCTTCTTATGGCTACACCTTC.

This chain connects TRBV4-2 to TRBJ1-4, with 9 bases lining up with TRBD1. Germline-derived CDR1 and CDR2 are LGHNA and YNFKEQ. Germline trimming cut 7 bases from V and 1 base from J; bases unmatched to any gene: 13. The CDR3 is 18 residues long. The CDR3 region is CASKKLTGTGQTNEKLFF. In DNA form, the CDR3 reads TGTGCCAGCAAGAAGTTAACCGGGACAGGGCAAACTAATGAAAAACTGTTTTTT.

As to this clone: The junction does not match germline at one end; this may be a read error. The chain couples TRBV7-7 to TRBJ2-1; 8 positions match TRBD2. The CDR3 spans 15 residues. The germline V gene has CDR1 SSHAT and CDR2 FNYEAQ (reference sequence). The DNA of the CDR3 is TGTGCTAGCAGCCCGGGGGGGGCCCGAGGGAGTGAGCAGTTCTTC. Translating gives CASSPGGARGSEQFF.